What follows are 19 T cell receptor beta chains derived from one specimen sequenced in a study of T cells in Graves' hyperthyroidism and ophthalmopathy. There were TCR beta CDR3 regions amplified from RNA transcripts. The TCR CDR3 was amplified in a first-round RT-PCR using the HTBI primer set. MiXCR, run by TCRdb on the multiplex PCR reads, gives a single entry per CDR3 protein. The profile shows hundreds of thousands of distinct CDR3 sequences, 20% to 25% of them singletons. The sequenced material came from blood. All receptors derive from a man in his thirties or forties with Graves' ophthalmopathy.

The V and J genes are TRBV20-1 and TRBJ2-1, with TRBD2 identical over 8 bases. Germline-derived CDR1 and CDR2 are DFQATT and SNEGSKA (reference sequence). V lost 3 bases, J lost 15 bases, and 10 bases stayed unmatched. This CDR3 comprises 12 residues. The CDR3 protein is CSASGLAGRGFF. Here the CDR3 DNA reads TGCAGTGCTAGTGGTTTAGCGGGAAGAGGGTTCTTC.

This clonotype was seen ten or more times. The J gene is TRBJ2-7, the V gene TRBV4-1, with a possible D match to TRBD2 (5 bases). Trimming left V 0 bases short and J 3 bases short, with 15 bases between. Looked up from germline, CDR1 is MGHRA and CDR2 is YSYEKL. The CDR3 runs 16 residues. The chain's CDR3 is CASSQESPGRGYEQYF. The CDR3 bases are TGCGCCAGCAGCCAAGAGTCCCCAGGTCGGGGCTACGAGCAGTACTTC.

This clonotype came up many times. This rearrangement joins TRBV7-8 to TRBJ2-7, with 8 bases aligning to TRBD1. The germline V gene encodes CDR1 SGHVS and CDR2 FQNEAQ. V shed 1 base and J 4 bases; nucleotides not matched to a gene: 12. CDR3 length: 17 amino acids. CDR3 nucleotide sequence: TGTGCCAGCAGCTTAGAACGATGGACAGGGAGAGGTTACGAGCAGTACTTC. This codes for CASSLERWTGRGYEQYF.

The CDR3 protein is CSVEQLARPYNEQFF. The CDR3 nucleotides are TGCAGCGTTGAACAACTAGCCCGGCCCTACAATGAGCAGTTCTTC. J is TRBJ2-1 and V is TRBV29-1, with D perhaps matching TRBD2 (6 bases). The V gene lost 2 bases and the J gene lost 2 bases, with 13 bases spanning the gap. The germline V gene has CDR1 SQVTM and CDR2 ANQGSEA. CDR3 size: 15 residues.

The genes are TRBV5-1 and TRBJ1-2, with 10 bases fitting TRBD1. The V gene's germline CDR1 is SGHRS and CDR2 YFSETQ. V lost 7 bases and J lost 3; bases outside the gene matches: 12. The length of the CDR3 is 16 residues. Here the CDR3 DNA reads TGCGCCAGCGGCCCCGACAGGGGGCGCGTTGACTATGGCTACACCTTC. This gives the protein CASGPDRGRVDYGYTF.

This clonotype has a handful of counts. The chain combines TRBV30 with TRBJ2-1, with 8 bases that match TRBD2. V lost 4 bases to trimming and J lost 7 bases; unmatched junction nucleotides: 6. Germline V gene sequence: CDR1 GTSNPN, CDR2 SVGIG (reference sequence). The CDR3 consists of 13 residues. CDR3 coding DNA: TGTGCCTGGAAAGACGGGAGGGGGAATGAGCAGTTCTTC. Translating gives CAWKDGRGNEQFF.

This clonotype was picked up a small number of times. V is TRBV2 and J is TRBJ2-5; TRBD1 agrees at 11 bases. CDR1 and CDR2 from the germline V gene are SNHLY and FYNNEI. V lost 0 bases, J lost 7 bases, and 7 bases stayed unmatched. The CDR3 is 16 amino acids. The CDR3 loop reads CASSEAGQGAGGTQYF. CDR3 DNA sequence: TGTGCCAGCAGTGAAGCCGGACAGGGGGCAGGCGGGACCCAGTACTTC. The full variable domain, its missing parts supplied by reference TRBV2 and TRBJ2-5, is EPEVTQTPSHQVTQMGQEVILRCVPISNHLYFYWYRQILGQKVEFLVSFYNNEISEKSEIFDDQFSVERPDGSNFTLKIRSTKLEDSAMYFCASSEAGQGAGGTQYFGPGTRLLVL.

This clonotype has a count of ten or more. The DNA of the CDR3 is TGTGCCAGCAGTTTATTTGGGGCTGGAAACACCATATATTTT. It yields the protein CASSLFGAGNTIYF. The chain links TRBV28 to TRBJ1-3, with D unclear. Trimming pared 1 base from V and 2 bases from J, leaving 6 bases between. Looked up from germline, CDR1 is MDHEN and CDR2 is SYDVKM. This CDR3 has 14 residues.

This clonotype has just a few counts. The CDR3: CASSAPGRYYEQYF. In nucleotides, the CDR3 is TGTGCCAGCAGCGCCCCTGGACGGTACTACGAGCAGTACTTC. The chain uses TRBV11-2 and TRBJ2-7; D not certain. The CDR3 has 14 amino acids. In germline, CDR1 is SGHAT, CDR2 FQNNGV. V shed 5 bases and J shed 3 bases, with 14 bases lying between them.

This clonotype was recorded many times. The chain links TRBV30 to TRBJ1-5; TRBD1 is a possible D gene (5 bases). V lost 2 bases and J 5 bases, leaving 16 bases between the germline ends. The V gene's germline CDR1 is GTSNPN and CDR2 SVGIG (reference sequence). The CDR3 covers 15 residues. Written as DNA, the CDR3 is TGTGCCTGGAGTTATCAGGACAAGGACGATCAGCCCCAGCATTTT. Its translation: CAWSYQDKDDQPQHF.

This clonotype showed up just a few times. This sequence joins TRBV24-1 and TRBJ1-5; TRBD1 is a possible D gene (6 bases). V was pared by 4 bases and J by 4 bases, with 16 bases between. Germline CDR1 and CDR2: KGHDR and SFDVKD. This CDR3 region has 16 residues. CDR3 nucleotides: TGTGCCACCAGTGAGCTACAGGGCAAGTGGAATCAGCCCCAGCATTTT. Residues: CATSELQGKWNQPQHF.

The chain recombines TRBV27 with TRBJ1-4, with a possible D match to TRBD1 (6 bases). The CDR3 contains 14 residues. Germline loops: CDR1 MNHEY, CDR2 SMNVEV (reference sequence). Trimming removed 5 bases from V and 5 bases from J, with 12 bases in between. Here the CDR3 reads CASSRGVLNEKLFF. The CDR3 bases are TGTGCCAGCAGTAGGGGGGTCTTGAATGAAAAACTGTTTTTT.

This sequence joins TRBV10-3 and TRBJ2-1; no firm D call. Trimming removed 6 bases at V and 0 bases at J, with 9 bases between. The CDR3 sequence is 14 residues long. Germline assignment: CDR1 ENHRY and CDR2 SYGVKD. CDR3 in DNA: TGTGCCATCAGAACTAAGAGCTCCTACAATGAGCAGTTCTTC. It translates to CAIRTKSSYNEQFF.

In this sample, this clonotype turned up a few times. This chain joins TRBV14 and TRBJ2-7; a weak D match, TRBD2 (5 bases). CDR3 length: 15 residues. Germline V lookup: CDR1 SGHDN, CDR2 FVKESK. V lost 3 bases and J lost 6, with 18 bases in between. The CDR3 is CASSQTGLGSAEQYF. The CDR3 bases are TGTGCCAGCAGCCAGACGGGCTTAGGGAGTGCCGAGCAGTACTTC.

Only a few counts were recorded for this clonotype. The chain joins TRBV7-3 to TRBJ2-1; D is unclear. The CDR3 contains 17 residues. The ends were cut back, 0 bases at V and 0 bases at J, with 12 bases in the middle. Germline assignment: CDR1 SGHTA and CDR2 FQGTGA. In DNA, the CDR3 is TGTGCCAGCAGCTTAACCTTAGGCAGGAGCTCCTACAATGAGCAGTTCTTC. Residues: CASSLTLGRSSYNEQFF.

At least ten counts were recorded for this clonotype. The chain is built from TRBV30 and TRBJ1-1; perhaps TRBD1 as D (6 bases). Trimming removed 4 bases at V and 5 bases at J, with 17 bases between. The length of the CDR3 is 14 residues. Germline V gene data show CDR1 as GTSNPN and CDR2 as SVGIG (reference sequence). The CDR3 DNA reads as TGTGCCTGGACCCGCCACGGGGGACAAACTGAAGCTTTCTTT. Translating gives CAWTRHGGQTEAFF. Together with reference TRBV30 and TRBJ1-1, the CDR3 gives the full variable domain: SQTIHQWPATLVQPVGSPLSLECTVEGTSNPNLYWYRQAAGRGLQLLFYSVGIGQISSEVPQNLSASRPQDRQFILSSKKLLLSDSGFYLCAWTRHGGQTEAFFGQGTRLTVV.

The CDR3 sequence is CSAHRAQLRDNEQFF. In DNA form, the CDR3 reads TGCAGTGCCCACAGGGCTCAACTCAGGGACAATGAGCAGTTCTTC. V usage is TRBV20-1 and J usage is TRBJ2-1, with D perhaps matching TRBD1 (6 bases). Germline-derived CDR1 and CDR2 are DFQATT and SNEGSKA (reference sequence). CDR3 length: 15 amino acids. The V and J ends lost 6 bases and 5 bases respectively, with 20 bases between them.

This clonotype was counted between two and nine times. The CDR3: CSARDLAGGSGELFF. CDR3 DNA sequence: TGCAGTGCTAGAGACCTAGCGGGAGGGTCCGGGGAGCTGTTTTTT. This chain connects TRBV20-1 to TRBJ2-2; 12 bases fit TRBD2. The germline gives CDR1 DFQATT, CDR2 SNEGSKA (reference sequence). Losses at the gene ends were 0 bases for V and 6 bases for J; bases not matched to a gene: 2. CDR3 length: 15 residues.

This clonotype was seen a few times. The chain recombines TRBV20-1 with TRBJ1-5; D not certain. V was cut by 0 bases and J by 4 bases, with 13 bases left in between. Germline loops: CDR1 DFQATT, CDR2 SNEGSKA (reference sequence). The CDR3 has 15 amino acids. The CDR3 bases are TGCAGTGCTAGAGATTCCCGGAGAGTAAATCAGCCCCAGCATTTT. It yields the protein CSARDSRRVNQPQHF.